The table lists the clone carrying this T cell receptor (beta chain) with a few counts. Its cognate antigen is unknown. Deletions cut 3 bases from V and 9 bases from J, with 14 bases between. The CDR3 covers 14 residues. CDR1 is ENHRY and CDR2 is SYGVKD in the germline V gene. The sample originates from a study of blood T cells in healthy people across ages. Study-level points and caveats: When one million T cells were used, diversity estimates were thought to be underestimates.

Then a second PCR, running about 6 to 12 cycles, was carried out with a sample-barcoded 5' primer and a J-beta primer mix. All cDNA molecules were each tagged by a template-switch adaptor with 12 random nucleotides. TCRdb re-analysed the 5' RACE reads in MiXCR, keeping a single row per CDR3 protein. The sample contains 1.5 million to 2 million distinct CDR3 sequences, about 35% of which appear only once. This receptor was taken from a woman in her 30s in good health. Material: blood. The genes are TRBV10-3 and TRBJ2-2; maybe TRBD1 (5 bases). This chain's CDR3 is CAISESAGSRELFF. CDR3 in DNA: TGTGCCATCAGTGAATCGGCAGGGTCCAGGGAGCTGTTTTTT.